This T cell receptor (beta chain) was retrieved from a study of Graves' ophthalmopathy and Graves' hyperthyroidism. Study-level information: Upon initial diagnosis and before any treatment, peripheral blood was collected.

A volume of approximately 9.2 ml of fresh peripheral blood supplied the PBMCs. General study points: Detection in blood was also observed for most expanded thyroid clonotypes above 0.001 frequency. Ophthalmopathy progression was predicted by the model at less than 71% sensitivity and 72% to 80% specificity.

This clonotype was counted ten times or more. Its antigen is unknown. RNA transcripts provided the template for amplifying TCR beta CDR3 regions. HTBI primers served in a first-round RT-PCR, which a second-round multiplex PCR followed. MiXCR was run by TCRdb on the multiplex PCR reads, yielding one entry per CDR3 protein. The sample yields approximately 700,000 distinct CDR3 sequences, about 38% seen once. The CDR3 is 14 residues long. The V gene end was trimmed by 5 bases and the J gene end by 4 bases; junction bases not matched to a gene: 7. The TCR was taken from an adult man with Graves' ophthalmopathy. The chain couples TRBV12-3 or TRBV12-4 to TRBJ2-5; 7 nucleotides align to TRBD1. Sample: peripheral blood. CDR3 bases: TGTGCCAGCAGTCCCCCGGGACAGCGAGAGACCCAGTACTTC. Its translation: CASSPPGQRETQYF.